Listed below are T cell receptor beta chains from one sample, sequenced in a study of shared clonotypes between healthy human individuals. Some clones are missing from TCRdb's copy, which holds only in-frame ones; the method was immunoSEQ multiplex PCR. The data show over a million clones, roughly 96% seen once. Sequenced input: naive CD4+ T cells sorted from blood. Receptors were obtained from a man in his thirties or forties in good health. CDR3s include the opening cysteine and the closing phenylalanine or tryptophan. A D gene is named only where the DNA matches it firmly. Expanded clones are given a class, and other clones once, few, many or no size at all.

CDR3 protein: CASTNLRDSSMSYNEQFF; CDR3 DNA: TGCGCCAGCACGAATCTTAGGGACAGCTCTATGTCCTACAATGAGCAGTTCTTC; V gene: TRBV4-1; D gene: TRBD1; J gene: TRBJ2-1; clone size: -
CDR3 protein: CASAKMVAVANYGYTF; CDR3 DNA: TGTGCCAGCGCGAAGATGGTGGCCGTCGCTAACTATGGCTACACCTTC; V gene: TRBV5-4; D gene: -; J gene: TRBJ1-2; clone size: -
CDR3 protein: CASSQAAGGTSGQFF; CDR3 DNA: TGTGCCAGCAGCCAAGCCGCGGGAGGGACCTCGGGGCAGTTCTTC; V gene: TRBV14; D gene: TRBD2; J gene: TRBJ2-1; clone size: -
CDR3 protein: CASTRAGGTDTQYF; CDR3 DNA: TGTGCCAGCACGAGGGCGGGAGGAACAGATACGCAGTATTTT; V gene: TRBV28; D gene: TRBD2; J gene: TRBJ2-3; clone size: -
CDR3 protein: CASSPRTLHGELFF; CDR3 DNA: TGTGCCAGCAGCCCGAGGACCCTGCACGGGGAGCTGTTTTTT; V gene: TRBV9; D gene: -; J gene: TRBJ2-2; clone size: -
CDR3 protein: CASSQWCRGQPQHF; CDR3 DNA: TGCGCCAGCAGTCAATGGTGTAGGGGACAGCCCCAGCATTTT; V gene: TRBV23-1; D gene: -; J gene: TRBJ1-5; clone size: -
CDR3 protein: CASRFSRAGQPQHF; CDR3 DNA: TGTGCCAGCAGGTTCTCTAGGGCCGGGCAGCCCCAGCATTTT; V gene: TRBV28; D gene: -; J gene: TRBJ1-5; clone size: -
CDR3 protein: CASSFGTRTKNIQYF; CDR3 DNA: TGTGCCAGCAGCTTCGGGACTAGAACCAAAAACATTCAGTACTTC; V gene: TRBV7-2; D gene: TRBD2; J gene: TRBJ2-4; clone size: -
CDR3 protein: CASSLSHPGETQYF; CDR3 DNA: TGTGCCAGCAGCTTGAGTCACCCCGGGGAGACCCAGTACTTC; V gene: TRBV5-4; D gene: -; J gene: TRBJ2-5; clone size: once
CDR3 protein: CAISEIITSYNEQFF; CDR3 DNA: TGTGCCATCAGTGAGATAATAACCTCCTACAATGAGCAGTTCTTC; V gene: TRBV10-3; D gene: -; J gene: TRBJ2-1; clone size: -
CDR3 protein: CASSRTGTGENIQYF; CDR3 DNA: TGCGCCAGCAGCCGAACCGGGACAGGGGAGAACATTCAGTACTTC; V gene: TRBV5-1; D gene: TRBD1; J gene: TRBJ2-4; clone size: -
CDR3 protein: CAIAPGLAGVNTGELFF; CDR3 DNA: TGTGCCATCGCCCCGGGACTAGCGGGTGTTAACACCGGGGAGCTGTTTTTT; V gene: TRBV10-3; D gene: TRBD2; J gene: TRBJ2-2; clone size: -
CDR3 protein: CASSQERRQGPGGDEKLFF; CDR3 DNA: TGCGCCAGCAGCCAAGAAAGGAGACAGGGCCCGGGCGGGGATGAAAAACTGTTTTTT; V gene: TRBV4-3; D gene: TRBD1; J gene: TRBJ1-4; clone size: -
CDR3 protein: CASIPGLGYNEQFF; CDR3 DNA: TGTGCCAGCATTCCGGGACTCGGTTACAATGAGCAGTTCTTC; V gene: TRBV2; D gene: -; J gene: TRBJ2-1; clone size: -
CDR3 protein: CATSRDRGGYEQYF; CDR3 DNA: TGTGCCACCAGCAGAGATCGGGGGGGATACGAGCAGTACTTC; V gene: TRBV15; D gene: TRBD2; J gene: TRBJ2-7; clone size: once
CDR3 protein: CASSRRWDSGSSYNEQFF; CDR3 DNA: TGTGCCAGCAGCCGCCGATGGGATAGCGGGAGCTCCTACAATGAGCAGTTCTTC; V gene: TRBV7-2; D gene: TRBD2; J gene: TRBJ2-1; clone size: -
CDR3 protein: CASSSVYNEQFF; CDR3 DNA: TGTGCCAGCAGTTCTGTCTACAATGAGCAGTTCTTC; V gene: TRBV28; D gene: -; J gene: TRBJ2-1; clone size: -
CDR3 protein: CASSSEGFSVNEQFF; CDR3 DNA: TGTGCCAGCAGCTCTGAAGGGTTTAGTGTTAATGAGCAGTTCTTC; V gene: TRBV11-2; D gene: -; J gene: TRBJ2-1; clone size: -
CDR3 protein: CASSLGRSDYEQYF; CDR3 DNA: TGTGCCAGCAGCTTAGGAAGATCAGACTACGAGCAGTACTTC; V gene: TRBV7-9; D gene: -; J gene: TRBJ2-7; clone size: once
CDR3 protein: CASSLVEGTANYF; CDR3 DNA: TGTGCCAGCAGCTTGGTAGAAGGGACGGCAAACTACTTC; V gene: TRBV5-4; D gene: -; J gene: TRBJ2-5; clone size: -
CDR3 protein: CASTSPGGLAGVQFF; CDR3 DNA: TGTGCCAGCACCTCGCCGGGCGGACTAGCGGGAGTTCAGTTCTTC; V gene: TRBV11-2; D gene: TRBD2; J gene: TRBJ2-1; clone size: -
CDR3 protein: CASRGTGDDYGYTF; CDR3 DNA: TGTGCCAGTAGAGGGACAGGGGACGACTATGGCTACACCTTC; V gene: TRBV19; D gene: TRBD1; J gene: TRBJ1-2; clone size: -
CDR3 protein: CASHREAASYEQYF; CDR3 DNA: TGTGCCAGCCACAGGGAAGCGGCCTCCTACGAGCAGTACTTC; V gene: TRBV2; D gene: -; J gene: TRBJ2-7; clone size: -
CDR3 protein: CASSLIGGSLGQETQYF; CDR3 DNA: TGTGCCAGCAGCTTAATAGGGGGCTCTTTGGGGCAAGAGACCCAGTACTTC; V gene: TRBV7-8; D gene: TRBD1; J gene: TRBJ2-5; clone size: -
CDR3 protein: CASSASGRANEQFF; CDR3 DNA: TGTGCCAGCAGCGCTAGCGGGAGGGCCAATGAGCAGTTCTTC; V gene: TRBV6-4; D gene: TRBD2; J gene: TRBJ2-1; clone size: -
CDR3 protein: CASSFRAGYYGYTF; CDR3 DNA: TGTGCCAGCAGTTTCAGGGCAGGCTACTATGGCTACACCTTC; V gene: TRBV28; D gene: -; J gene: TRBJ1-2; clone size: -
CDR3 protein: CASSHRLAGAAETQYF; CDR3 DNA: TGCGCCAGCAGCCACCGACTAGCGGGAGCGGCAGAGACCCAGTACTTC; V gene: TRBV5-1; D gene: TRBD2; J gene: TRBJ2-5; clone size: -
CDR3 protein: CAWTRDHGITEAFF; CDR3 DNA: TGTGCCTGGACTAGGGACCACGGAATCACTGAAGCTTTCTTT; V gene: TRBV30; D gene: -; J gene: TRBJ1-1; clone size: -
CDR3 protein: CASSEGTGYDEQFF; CDR3 DNA: TGTGCCAGCAGTGAAGGGACAGGGTATGATGAGCAGTTCTTC; V gene: TRBV25-1; D gene: TRBD1; J gene: TRBJ2-1; clone size: -
CDR3 protein: CSVAESLYEQYF; CDR3 DNA: TGCAGCGTTGCAGAGTCCCTCTACGAGCAGTACTTC; V gene: TRBV29-1; D gene: -; J gene: TRBJ2-7; clone size: -
CDR3 protein: CASSLQGVVSYEQYF; CDR3 DNA: TGTGCCAGCTCCCTACAGGGGGTTGTGTCCTACGAGCAGTACTTC; V gene: TRBV18; D gene: TRBD1; J gene: TRBJ2-7; clone size: -
CDR3 protein: CASSYGLAGVGEQFF; CDR3 DNA: TGTGCCAGCAGTTACGGGCTAGCGGGAGTAGGTGAGCAGTTCTTC; V gene: TRBV6-5; D gene: TRBD2; J gene: TRBJ2-1; clone size: -
CDR3 protein: CAWKRDSYEQYF; CDR3 DNA: TGTGCCTGGAAACGGGATAGCTACGAGCAGTACTTC; V gene: TRBV30; D gene: -; J gene: TRBJ2-7; clone size: -
CDR3 protein: CASSQDSGRLNTEAFF; CDR3 DNA: TGTGCCAGCAGCCAAGATTCGGGCAGACTAAACACTGAAGCTTTCTTT; V gene: TRBV14; D gene: -; J gene: TRBJ1-1; clone size: -
CDR3 protein: CASSPRLGRLYEQYF; CDR3 DNA: TGTGCCAGCAGTCCGCGTTTGGGGAGGCTCTACGAGCAGTACTTC; V gene: TRBV28; D gene: -; J gene: TRBJ2-7; clone size: -
CDR3 protein: CASSLDRSNTEAFF; CDR3 DNA: TGTGCCAGCAGCTTGGACAGGTCCAACACTGAAGCTTTCTTT; V gene: TRBV5-4; D gene: -; J gene: TRBJ1-1; clone size: -
CDR3 protein: CASQRGTHTEAFF; CDR3 DNA: TGTGCCAGCCAAAGAGGGACACACACTGAAGCTTTCTTT; V gene: TRBV2; D gene: -; J gene: TRBJ1-1; clone size: once
CDR3 protein: CAWGQANYGYTF; CDR3 DNA: TGTGCCTGGGGACAGGCTAACTATGGCTACACCTTC; V gene: TRBV30; D gene: TRBD1; J gene: TRBJ1-2; clone size: -
CDR3 protein: CASSQDPGSYEQYF; CDR3 DNA: TGCGCCAGCAGCCAAGATCCGGGCAGCTACGAGCAGTACTTC; V gene: TRBV4-1; D gene: -; J gene: TRBJ2-7; clone size: once
CDR3 protein: CASSYGATDTQYF; CDR3 DNA: TGTGCCAGCAGCTACGGGGCCACAGATACGCAGTATTTT; V gene: TRBV5-4; D gene: -; J gene: TRBJ2-3; clone size: -
CDR3 protein: CASSDGDRTAEKLFF; CDR3 DNA: TGCGCCAGCAGCGATGGGGACAGGACGGCTGAAAAACTGTTTTTT; V gene: TRBV5-1; D gene: TRBD1; J gene: TRBJ1-4; clone size: -
CDR3 protein: CASAIFRKGGLRRNTDTQYF; CDR3 DNA: TGTGCTAGTGCCATTTTTCGTAAGGGCGGCCTTCGACGGAACACAGATACGCAGTATTTT; V gene: TRBV12-5; D gene: -; J gene: TRBJ2-3; clone size: -
CDR3 protein: CASIRGQGGEYEQYF; CDR3 DNA: TGTGCCAGCATCAGGGGCCAAGGGGGCGAGTACGAGCAGTACTTC; V gene: TRBV6-6; D gene: TRBD1; J gene: TRBJ2-7; clone size: -
CDR3 protein: CASSVVTGAIYNEQFF; CDR3 DNA: TGTGCCAGCAGCGTAGTGACAGGGGCGATATACAATGAGCAGTTCTTC; V gene: TRBV9; D gene: TRBD1; J gene: TRBJ2-1; clone size: -
CDR3 protein: CASGTSGLPEQFF; CDR3 DNA: TGTGCCAGCGGGACTAGCGGGCTCCCGGAGCAGTTCTTC; V gene: TRBV28; D gene: TRBD2; J gene: TRBJ2-1; clone size: -
CDR3 protein: CASSQRLENTGELFF; CDR3 DNA: TGCGCCAGCAGCCAGCGACTAGAGAACACCGGGGAGCTGTTTTTT; V gene: TRBV4-3; D gene: -; J gene: TRBJ2-2; clone size: -
CDR3 protein: CASSLGTGSSNEQFF; CDR3 DNA: TGTGCCAGCTCACTCGGGACAGGGTCTAGCAATGAGCAGTTCTTC; V gene: TRBV18; D gene: TRBD1; J gene: TRBJ2-1; clone size: -
CDR3 protein: CAISHRSGANVLTF; CDR3 DNA: TGTGCCATCAGCCATAGGAGTGGGGCCAACGTCCTGACTTTC; V gene: TRBV10-3; D gene: -; J gene: TRBJ2-6; clone size: -